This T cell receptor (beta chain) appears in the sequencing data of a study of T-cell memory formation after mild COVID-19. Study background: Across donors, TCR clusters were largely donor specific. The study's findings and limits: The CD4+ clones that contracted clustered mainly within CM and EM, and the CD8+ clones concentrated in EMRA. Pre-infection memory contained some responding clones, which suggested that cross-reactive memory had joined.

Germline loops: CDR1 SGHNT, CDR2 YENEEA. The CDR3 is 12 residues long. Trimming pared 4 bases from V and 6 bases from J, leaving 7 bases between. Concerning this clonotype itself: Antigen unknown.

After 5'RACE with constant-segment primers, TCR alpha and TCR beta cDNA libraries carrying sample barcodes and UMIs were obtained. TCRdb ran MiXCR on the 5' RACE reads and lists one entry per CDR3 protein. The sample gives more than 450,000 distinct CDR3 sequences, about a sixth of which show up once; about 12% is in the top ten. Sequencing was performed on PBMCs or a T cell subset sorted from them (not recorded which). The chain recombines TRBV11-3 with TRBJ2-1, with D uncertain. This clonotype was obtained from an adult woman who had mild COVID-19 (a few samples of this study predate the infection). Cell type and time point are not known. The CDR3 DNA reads TGTGCCAGCAGCTCGAGTCGCAATGAGCAGTTCTTC. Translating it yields CASSSSRNEQFF. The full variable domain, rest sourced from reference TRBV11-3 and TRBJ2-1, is EAGVVQSPRYKIIEKKQPVAFWCNPISGHNTLYWYLQNLGQGPELLIRYENEEAVDDSQLPKDRFSAERLKGVDSTLKIQPAELGDSAVYLCASSSSRNEQFFGPGTRLTVL.